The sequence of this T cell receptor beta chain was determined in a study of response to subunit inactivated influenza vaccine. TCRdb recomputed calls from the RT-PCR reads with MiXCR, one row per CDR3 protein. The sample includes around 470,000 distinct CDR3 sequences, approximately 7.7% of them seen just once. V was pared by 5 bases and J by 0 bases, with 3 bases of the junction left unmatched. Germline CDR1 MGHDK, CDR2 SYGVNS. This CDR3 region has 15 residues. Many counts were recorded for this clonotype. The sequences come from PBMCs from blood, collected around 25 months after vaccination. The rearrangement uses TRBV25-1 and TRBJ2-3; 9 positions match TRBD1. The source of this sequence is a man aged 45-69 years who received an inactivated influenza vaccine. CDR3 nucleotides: TGTGCCAGCAGTCAGGGACAGGGAAGCACAGATACGCAGTATTTT. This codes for CASSQGQGSTDTQYF.